This TCR beta chain comes out of a study of shared clonotypes between healthy human individuals. For the study at large: The donor group consisted of a couple of women and three men, aged 18 to 49. CD4 naive and memory got three plates each, CD8 naive two, CD8 memory one.

The table lists this clone with a count of one. Healthy HIV-negative adults without recent acute infections or vaccinations served as donors. Only Caucasian adults living in Nashville, Tennessee made up the donor group. The repertoire was sequenced with immunoSEQ multiplex PCR; TCRdb's copy has only in-frame clones and lacks some. The sample records approximately 940,000 clones, over 75% being singletons. In germline, CDR1 is MGHRA, CDR2 YSYEKL. Trimming left V 0 bases short and J 9 bases short, with 12 bases between. This CDR3 has 14 residues. V usage is TRBV4-1 and J usage is TRBJ2-1; possible D gene TRBD1, 6 bases. The clonotype originates from a man aged 18 to 30 in good health. The specimen sequenced was memory CD4+ T cells sorted from blood. Regarding subset: CD45RA-negative fraction. The CDR3 DNA is TGCGCCAGCAGCCAAGATTTCGTAGGGGGTGAGCAGTTCTTC. Protein product: CASSQDFVGGEQFF.